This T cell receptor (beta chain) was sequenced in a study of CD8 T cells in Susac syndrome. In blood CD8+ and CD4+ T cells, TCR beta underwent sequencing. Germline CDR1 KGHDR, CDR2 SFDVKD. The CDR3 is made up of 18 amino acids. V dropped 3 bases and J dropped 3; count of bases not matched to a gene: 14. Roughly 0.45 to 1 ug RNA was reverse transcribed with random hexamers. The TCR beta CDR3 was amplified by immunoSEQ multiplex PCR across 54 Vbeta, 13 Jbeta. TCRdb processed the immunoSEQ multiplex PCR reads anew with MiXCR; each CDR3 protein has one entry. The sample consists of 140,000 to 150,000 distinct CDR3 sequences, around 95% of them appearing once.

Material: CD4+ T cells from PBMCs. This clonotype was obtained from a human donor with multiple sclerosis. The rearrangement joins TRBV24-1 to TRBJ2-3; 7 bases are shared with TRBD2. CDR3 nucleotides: TGTGCCACCAGTGATCCTGGCGCCGGGACTACCCGAACAGATACGCAGTATTTT. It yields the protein CATSDPGAGTTRTDTQYF.